The sample holds a few counts of the clone carrying this T cell receptor (beta chain). Its antigen is undetermined. The sample originates from a study of post-analysis software for immune sequencing data. Whole-study findings and limits: Patients with multiple sclerosis recorded significantly lower normalized Chao1 diversity than controls, the study found.

This CDR3 has 15 amino acids. Germline V gene lookup returns CDR1 MNHEY and CDR2 SVGAGI. TCR beta cDNA libraries had unique molecular identifiers. Approximately 500,000 cDNA molecules were obtained from roughly 1 to 10 million T cells. TCRdb re-called the PCR reads with MiXCR, one entry per CDR3 protein. This sample yields around 160,000 distinct CDR3 sequences, of which around 36% are seen a single time; under 30% belongs to the top ten. Sequences were derived from blood, sampled after autologous hematopoietic stem cell transplantation. This sequence joins TRBV6-5 and TRBJ2-4; TRBD2 aligns across 9 bases. The J call is uncertain, as TRBJ2-7 better fits the DNA end. The source of this sequence is a girl under 18 with multiple sclerosis. This chain's CDR3 is CASSYSWREGYEQYF. The CDR3 nucleotides read TGTGCCAGCAGTTACTCGTGGCGGGAGGGCTACGAGCAGTACTTC.